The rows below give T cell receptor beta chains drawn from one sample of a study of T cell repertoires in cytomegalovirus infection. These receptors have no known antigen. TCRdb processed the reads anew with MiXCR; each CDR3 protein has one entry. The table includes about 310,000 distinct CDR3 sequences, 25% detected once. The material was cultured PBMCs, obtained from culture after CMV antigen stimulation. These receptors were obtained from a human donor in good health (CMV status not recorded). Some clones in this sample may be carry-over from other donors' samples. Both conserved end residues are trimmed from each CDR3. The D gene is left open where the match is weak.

CDR3aa: ASSYSRGSGADTQY; d_gene: TRBD2; v_gene: TRBV6-5; len: 14
CDR3aa: ASSPRGSGRANTQY; d_gene: TRBD2; v_gene: TRBV7-8; len: 14
CDR3aa: ASSATGWDEQY; d_gene: TRBD1; v_gene: TRBV5-1; len: 11
CDR3aa: ASSSPLGRQETQY; d_gene: NA; v_gene: TRBV11-3; len: 13
CDR3aa: ASSLQGGVAKNIQY; d_gene: NA; v_gene: TRBV28; len: 14
CDR3aa: ASSKDGAYNEQF; d_gene: NA; v_gene: TRBV12-3/TRBV12-4; len: 12
CDR3aa: ASSYATGSSYISPLH; d_gene: NA; v_gene: TRBV6-5; len: 15
CDR3aa: ASSEWEGTSGTPYNEQF; d_gene: TRBD2; v_gene: TRBV10-2; len: 17
CDR3aa: SVEVGTGTYQQY; d_gene: NA; v_gene: TRBV29-1; len: 12
CDR3aa: ASTFSPRVYEQY; d_gene: NA; v_gene: TRBV12-3/TRBV12-4; len: 12
CDR3aa: ASSLVVGVNTEAF; d_gene: NA; v_gene: TRBV5-4; len: 13
CDR3aa: AISEPTDMAGANVLT; d_gene: NA; v_gene: TRBV10-3; len: 15
CDR3aa: ASATGDQPQH; d_gene: NA; v_gene: TRBV27; len: 10
CDR3aa: ASSSRANEQF; d_gene: NA; v_gene: TRBV7-8; len: 10
CDR3aa: ASSVDRIGEAF; d_gene: TRBD1; v_gene: TRBV7-2; len: 11
CDR3aa: ASSQDRANTEAF; d_gene: TRBD1; v_gene: TRBV4-1; len: 12
CDR3aa: SARGQGESNYGYT; d_gene: TRBD1; v_gene: TRBV20-1; len: 13
CDR3aa: ASSLGADRRSYGYT; d_gene: NA; v_gene: TRBV11-3; len: 14
CDR3aa: SAYWGNSYEQY; d_gene: NA; v_gene: TRBV20-1; len: 11
CDR3aa: ASSISGQGGEPQH; d_gene: TRBD1; v_gene: TRBV6-2/TRBV6-3; len: 13